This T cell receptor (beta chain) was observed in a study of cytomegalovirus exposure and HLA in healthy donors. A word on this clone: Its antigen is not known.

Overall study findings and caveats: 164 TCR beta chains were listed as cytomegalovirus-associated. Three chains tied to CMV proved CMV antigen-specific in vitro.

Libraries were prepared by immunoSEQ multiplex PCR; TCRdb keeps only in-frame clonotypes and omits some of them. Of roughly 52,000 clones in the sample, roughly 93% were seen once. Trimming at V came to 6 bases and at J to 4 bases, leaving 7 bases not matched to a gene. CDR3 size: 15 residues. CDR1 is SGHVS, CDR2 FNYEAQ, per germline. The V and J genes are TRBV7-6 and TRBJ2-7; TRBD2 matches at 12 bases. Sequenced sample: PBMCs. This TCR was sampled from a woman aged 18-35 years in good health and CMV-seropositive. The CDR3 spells CASSPGTSGPYEQYF. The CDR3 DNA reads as TGTGCCAGCAGTCCCGGGACTAGCGGGCCTTACGAGCAGTACTTC.